This T cell receptor beta chain was identified during a study of OX40 agonist ivuxolimab in advanced cancers. Study context: Of the participants, under 50% had some prior anti-PD-1, anti-PD-L1 or anti-CTLA-4 therapy, which was allowed. General observations from the study: Patients with a partial response at 0.1-3.0 mg/kg had among the lowest clonal expansion. No antigen was identified for the clonally expanded peripheral T cells. Circulating CD4+ and CD8+ T cells showed clonal expansion by week 6 at 0.1 to 3.0 mg/kg.

With respect to this clone: The antigen remains undetermined. Germline is not matched at one junction end, which may reflect a read error.

This CDR3 spans 14 amino acids. Germline-derived CDR1 and CDR2 are MNHEY and SMNVEV (reference sequence). Repertoires were generated with immunoSEQ multiplex PCR, while TCRdb's copy carries only in-frame clones and drops some. Altogether over 65,000 clones are present, roughly 84% being singletons, with the ten largest covering 6.5%. The specimen comprised CD4+ or CD8+ T cells sorted from blood, sampled in a trial of the OX40 agonist ivuxolimab. The TCR comes from an adult with an advanced solid tumor such as melanoma, head and neck, liver or kidney cancer. This chain connects TRBV27 to TRBJ2-7; TRBD1 agrees at 7 bases. The CDR3 DNA sequence: TGTGCCACCAGCACAATACAGGGGTCAGCTTTTTTGCACTTC. Translation: CATSTIQGSAFLHF.